This passage covers 2 T cell receptor beta chains from one sample sequenced in a study of CD8+ T cells in alopecia areata. Sequencing used cDNA as its template, made by extracting RNA and reverse transcribing it. The protocol was immunoSEQ multiplex PCR, while the TCRdb copy is restricted to in-frame clones and leaves out a portion. The sample lists over 250,000 clones, none appearing once, the ten largest making up approximately 1.2%. A sort of pooled cutaneous lymph node cells used CD4, CD8alpha, NKG2D, NKG2ACE and other stains. Specimen: CD4+ T cells sorted from a lymph node. Source of these receptors: a C3H/HeJ mouse with alopecia areata. The strain's MHC: H2-k.

This clone was observed many times. Gene names and germline match the mouse. The CDR3 extends 4 residues past the end of the read, so its final part is completed from the germline J gene. Other DNA sequences from this sample encode an identical CDR3 as well. The chain uses TRBV13-1 and TRBJ1-2; 11 nucleotides agree with TRBD1. Trimming cost V 3 bases and J 3 bases; bases outside gene matches: 1. The germline V gene encodes CDR1 NSHNY and CDR2 SYGAGN. CDR3 length: 14 amino acids. The sequenced CDR3 bases are TGTGCCAGCAGTGGGGGACAGGGGGACTCC. Its protein is CASSGGQGDS. The CDR3 as a whole reads CASSGGQGDSDYTF.

Details on this clone: Gene labels here are mouse ones. Sequencing ends 4 residues short of the CDR3 end; the germline J gene provides the rest. This chain connects TRBV1 to TRBJ2-1; 12 nucleotides agree with TRBD2. V lost 5 bases and J lost 5; bases outside the gene matches: 4. CDR1 NSQYPW and CDR2 LRSPGD come from the germline V gene (reference sequence). There are 15 residues in the CDR3. CDR3 sequence: CTCSPRDWGDAEQFF. Partial CDR3 DNA: TGCACCTGCAGTCCCCGGGACTGGGGGGATGCT. Based on the CDR3 plus reference TRBV1 and TRBJ2-1, the full variable domain is VTLLEQNPRWRLVPRGQAVNLRCILKNSQYPWMSWYQQDLQKQLQWLFTLRSPGDKEVKSLPGADYLATRVTDTELRLQVANMSQGRTLYCTCSPRDWGDAEQFFGPGTRLTVL.